A selection of T cell receptor beta chains follows, all from one sample in a study of Ad26.COV2.S vaccination and SARS-CoV-2 variants. Profiling relied on immunoSEQ multiplex PCR, and the TCRdb table lists in-frame clones only, not all of them. Counted here are about 350,000 clones, less than 90% occurring once; the ten biggest clones make up approximately 5.9%. The sample here was peripheral blood, taken in a trial of Ad26.COV2.S vaccine versus placebo. The receptors stem from a person aged 18-65 years who received the Ad26.COV2.S COVID-19 vaccine or a placebo. The CDR3 runs from the conserved cysteine through the conserved F or W. The D gene is left open where the match is weak. The size of a clone is reported for some rows only, either as once, few or many, or as a class for expanded clones.

V,D,size,J,DNA,CDR3
TRBV7-2,-,-,TRBJ1-2,TGTGCCAGCAGCTTAGAATCAGGGATAGCGTATGGCTACACCTTC,CASSLESGIAYGYTF
TRBV7-8,-,-,TRBJ1-1,TGTGCCAGCAGTCCGGGACTGGTCACTGAAGCTTTCTTT,CASSPGLVTEAFF
TRBV5-4,-,once,TRBJ2-5,TGTGCCAGCAGCTTGGCCATTACCACCCAACAGACCCAGTACTTC,CASSLAITTQQTQYF
TRBV6-6,-,few,TRBJ2-7,TGTGCCAGCAGATTACCGGGACAAACCTCCTACGAGCAGTACTTC,CASRLPGQTSYEQYF
TRBV6-4,-,-,TRBJ2-6,TGTGCCAGCAGCAAAATCTCTGGGGCCAACGTCCTGACTTTC,CASSKISGANVLTF
TRBV10-3,-,-,TRBJ2-3,TGTGCCATCAGTGGGAGTCGGGGAGGAGAGGGGCTGCAGTATTTT,CAISGSRGGEGLQYF
TRBV4-3,-,-,TRBJ2-3,TGCGCCAGCAGCCTTTTTACAGGAGATACGCAGTATTTT,CASSLFTGDTQYF
TRBV27,TRBD1,-,TRBJ2-7,TGTGCCAGCAGTTTATTGACAGGGGCCTACGAGCAGTACTTC,CASSLLTGAYEQYF
TRBV7-6,-,-,TRBJ2-1,TGTGCCAGCAGCTTACCTAGTGGGGCCTACAATGAGCAGTTCTTC,CASSLPSGAYNEQFF
TRBV15,-,-,TRBJ2-5,TGTGCCACCAGGGCAGGGTCTCGAGTGGAGACCCAGTACTTC,CATRAGSRVETQYF
TRBV9,-,few,TRBJ1-3,TGTGCCAGCAGCGGTGGTGGGGGCACTGGAAACACCATATATTTT,CASSGGGGTGNTIYF
TRBV15,TRBD2,-,TRBJ2-3,TGTGCCACCTACGCAGCGGGGACGACAGATACGCAGTATTTT,CATYAAGTTDTQYF
TRBV7-8,-,-,TRBJ2-7,TGTGCCAGCAGCTTAGGAGGTGCACTCCTATCCCACGAGCAGTACTTC,CASSLGGALLSHEQYF
TRBV4-3,TRBD1,-,TRBJ1-1,TGCGCCAGCAGCCAAAGTTTCGGGGGGACAGGCGGCGGGAACACTGAAGCTTTCTTT,CASSQSFGGTGGGNTEAFF
TRBV4-3,TRBD1,once,TRBJ1-6,TGCGCCAGCAGCCAAGAGTTGACAGGGATCGATTCACCCCTCCACTTT,CASSQELTGIDSPLHF
TRBV7-2,TRBD1,-,TRBJ2-5,TGTGCCAGCAGCTCCCCAAGGGGGCGGATCGGGACCCAGTACTTC,CASSSPRGRIGTQYF
TRBV27,TRBD1,once,TRBJ1-6,TGTGCCAGCAGTTTATCGACAGGGGGTGATTCACCCCTCCACTTT,CASSLSTGGDSPLHF
TRBV5-6,-,-,TRBJ2-7,TGTGCCAGCAGCTTGGGGGAAAACGAGCAGTACTTC,CASSLGENEQYF
TRBV5-4,-,-,TRBJ2-7,TGTGCCAGCAGCACGGGATTTTCCTACGAGCAGTACTTC,CASSTGFSYEQYF
TRBV6-6,TRBD1,-,TRBJ2-2,TGTGCCAGCAGTCGACAGACAGGGGGCGTTTATTCGACCGGGGAGCTGTTTTTT,CASSRQTGGVYSTGELFF
TRBV2,-,-,TRBJ2-3,TGTGCCAGCAATACTAACCTGGGCGATACGCAGTATTTT,CASNTNLGDTQYF
TRBV7-3,TRBD2,-,TRBJ2-3,TGTGCCAGCAGCCGTCCGGGGATAGCGGGAGAACTAGATACGCAGTATTTT,CASSRPGIAGELDTQYF